Listed below are T cell receptor beta chains from one sample, sequenced in a study of T cell changes during pregnancy in multiple sclerosis. The data were produced by immunoSEQ multiplex PCR, yet TCRdb's version contains in-frame clones alone and is incomplete. Counted here are around 38,000 clones, more than 85% occurring once; the ten biggest clones make up around 0.45%. Specimen: CD4+ T cells from peripheral blood mononuclear cells, collected in the third trimester of pregnancy. The receptors were gathered from a female donor in good health, enrolled as a control in a pregnancy study. Both conserved end residues are part of each CDR3. Fields, in order: V gene, D gene, J gene, clone size, CDR3 DNA, CDR3 protein. A D gene is named only where the DNA matches it firmly. The size field is filled for only some rows; it gives once, few, many or a size class.

>TRBV28|-|TRBJ1-2|-
TGTGCCAGCATGGAACAGAAACCAGTTCCGACAATGCTTAACTATGGCTACACCTTC
CASMEQKPVPTMLNYGYTF
>TRBV6-6|-|TRBJ1-5|-
TGTGCCAGCAGTTACCTCAGGGAAGCTCAGCCCCAGCATTTT
CASSYLREAQPQHF
>TRBV2|TRBD1|TRBJ1-5|-
TGTGCCAGCAGTGCACGGACAGGGGATCAGCCCCAGCATTTT
CASSARTGDQPQHF
>TRBV7-2|-|TRBJ2-3|-
TGTGCCAGCAGCTTAGAATTCTCCTCAGATACGCAGTATTTT
CASSLEFSSDTQYF
>TRBV7-6|TRBD1|TRBJ2-3|-
TGTGCCAGCAGCTCGACGGGACAGGGGGCAGATACGCAGTATTTT
CASSSTGQGADTQYF
>TRBV7-9|-|TRBJ1-5|-
TGTGCCAGCAGCCTTGGGGGGGGAGGTCAGCCCCAGCATTTT
CASSLGGGGQPQHF
>TRBV5-8|-|TRBJ1-1|-
TGTGCCAGCAGCTTTTGGGGGCGCGTTATGATGAACACTGAAGCTTTCTTT
CASSFWGRVMMNTEAFF
>TRBV2|-|TRBJ2-1|-
TGTGCCAGCACCCGGGACTTCGTTAGGAATGAGCAGTTCTTC
CASTRDFVRNEQFF
>TRBV19|TRBD1|TRBJ1-1|-
TGTGCCACCACCTTCCGGGACAGGGGTTACGAGGCTGAAGCTTTCTTT
CATTFRDRGYEAEAFF
>TRBV2|TRBD1|TRBJ1-1|-
TGTGCCATAACAGGGGGCGCGAGGCCGAACACTGAAGCTTTCTTT
CAITGGARPNTEAFF
>TRBV6-6|TRBD1|TRBJ1-2|-
TGTGCCAGCATCGGGCAGGGGGCAGGGACCTTC
CASIGQGAGTF
>TRBV30|-|TRBJ1-2|-
TGTGCCTGGGGAGGGGGGGCCTATGGCTACACCTTC
CAWGGGAYGYTF
>TRBV7-3|-|TRBJ2-2|-
TGTGCCAGCAGCTTAATATCCGGGGAGCTGTTTTTT
CASSLISGELFF
>TRBV11-2|-|TRBJ1-5|-
TGTGCCAGCAGCCCCCAGGCTTTCAATCAGCCCCAGCATTTT
CASSPQAFNQPQHF
>TRBV11-2|-|TRBJ2-7|-
TGTGCCAGCAGCGTAGGCCGCGGAGGATACGAGCAGTACTTC
CASSVGRGGYEQYF
>TRBV7-7|TRBD1|TRBJ1-1|-
TGTGCTAGCAGCCAGGATCGGGGACAGGCCGCTTTCTTT
CASSQDRGQAAFF
>TRBV7-2|TRBD2|TRBJ2-3|-
TGTGCCAGCAGGAGGACTAGCGGGGGAGGCACAGATACGCAGTATTTT
CASRRTSGGGTDTQYF
>TRBV9|-|TRBJ1-3|-
TGTGCCAGCAGCCCACGACAGTACGGAAACACCATATATTTT
CASSPRQYGNTIYF
>TRBV28|-|TRBJ2-2|-
TGTGCCAGCGCCTCTCGGGGTGTGAGGGCTCAATATTACACCGGGGAGCTGTTTTTT
CASASRGVRAQYYTGELFF
>TRBV5-1|-|TRBJ1-1|-
TGCGCCAGCAGCCGGGGGAGCAGCACTGAAGCTTTCTTT
CASSRGSSTEAFF
>TRBV5-1|-|TRBJ2-3|-
TGCGCCAGCAGCGGCGGGTTAGATACGCAGTATTTT
CASSGGLDTQYF
>TRBV11-2|-|TRBJ2-5|once
TGTGCCAGCAGAACTGGCCTTATGACTGAAAGACAAGAGACCCAGTACTTC
CASRTGLMTERQETQYF
>TRBV28|-|TRBJ1-1|-
TGTGCCAGGTCAAAAGAGGGTGAAGCTTTCTTT
CARSKEGEAFF
>TRBV5-8|-|TRBJ1-2|-
TGTGCCAGCAGCTTGCCCCCCGGCAGGGCCGACACCTTC
CASSLPPGRADTF
>TRBV10-3|TRBD2|TRBJ2-7|-
TGTGCCATCAGTGGGGGGGGCGAGCAGTACTTC
CAISGGGEQYF
>TRBV18|-|TRBJ2-2|-
TGTGCCAGCTCACCTGGACTCGTCGCCGGGGAGCTGTTTTTT
CASSPGLVAGELFF
>TRBV4-3|-|TRBJ1-4|-
TGCGCCAGCAGCCATGGTTTGGAGTCCCGGGAAAAACTGTTTTTT
CASSHGLESREKLFF
>TRBV9|-|TRBJ1-1|once
TGTGCCAGCAGCGTAGACATGAACACTGAAGCTTTCTTT
CASSVDMNTEAFF
>TRBV5-1|-|TRBJ1-3|-
TGCGCCAGCAGCTTGGACCCCGGGGTAGGAAACACCATATATTTT
CASSLDPGVGNTIYF
>TRBV5-4|-|TRBJ2-3|-
TGTGCCAGCAGCTTGGCTGGAGTCCCAGATACGCAGTATTTT
CASSLAGVPDTQYF
>TRBV7-8|TRBD2|TRBJ2-7|once
TGTGCCAGCAGCTTAAACAGCGGGGGGGCCTTATACTTC
CASSLNSGGALYF
>TRBV19|-|TRBJ2-2|-
TGTGCCAGTAGTATAGTACGGGTCGCGAACACCGGGGAGCTGTTTTTT
CASSIVRVANTGELFF
>TRBV9|-|TRBJ2-5|-
TGTGCCAGCAGCGTAGGTGGAGGGGATGAGACCCAGTACTTC
CASSVGGGDETQYF
>TRBV5-6|-|TRBJ2-5|-
TGTGCCAGCACCCCCCCGGGGGTTGAGACCCAGTACTTC
CASTPPGVETQYF
>TRBV6-5|-|TRBJ1-1|-
TGTGCCAGCAGTTACTCCGGGGAAGCTTTCTTT
CASSYSGEAFF
>TRBV4-2|TRBD2|TRBJ2-2|-
TGTGCCAGCAGCGGATACGGGGGGGACACCGGGGAGCTGTTTTTT
CASSGYGGDTGELFF
>TRBV5-1|TRBD1|TRBJ2-5|-
TGCGCCAGCAGCACAGGGGACAGGGGCCAAGAGACCCAGTACTTC
CASSTGDRGQETQYF
>TRBV7-2|-|TRBJ2-1|-
TGTGCCAGCTCCCGGACTGGACGAGATGAGCAGTTCTTC
CASSRTGRDEQFF
>TRBV5-4|TRBD1|TRBJ2-6|-
TGTGCCAGCAGCTTGGGGACAGGAACCCGCTCTGGGGCCAACGTCCTGACTTTC
CASSLGTGTRSGANVLTF
>TRBV19|-|TRBJ2-7|once
TGTGCCAGTAGTGCCTCGGACACCGCCAAGCACTTC
CASSASDTAKHF
>TRBV11-3|TRBD1|TRBJ2-7|once
TGTGCCAGCAAATACGGACAGGGGAGCTCCTACGAGCAGTACTTC
CASKYGQGSSYEQYF
>TRBV4-3|-|TRBJ2-6|few
TGCGCCAGCAGCCAAGCGGGGGTCGCCGGGGCCAACGTCCTGACTTTC
CASSQAGVAGANVLTF
>TRBV7-2|-|TRBJ2-1|-
TGTGCCAGCAGCTTAGAACTCCTAACCAATGAGCAGTTCTTC
CASSLELLTNEQFF
>TRBV7-3|TRBD2|TRBJ2-1|-
TGTGCCAGCAGCTTAAGTTCGCTAGCGGGGTCTTACAATGAGCAGTTCTTC
CASSLSSLAGSYNEQFF
>TRBV5-4|TRBD1|TRBJ1-1|-
TGTGCCAGCAGCTCCTCCCAGGGGGCAGGCTTGAACACTGAAGCTTTCTTT
CASSSSQGAGLNTEAFF
>TRBV12-5|TRBD2|TRBJ2-1|-
TGTGCTAGTGGCCTTAGCGGGGGGGCTTATGAGCAGTTCTTC
CASGLSGGAYEQFF
>TRBV4-1|-|TRBJ2-5|-
TGCGCCAGCAGCCAAGATCCAGCGGCGCGGAGCCAGTACTTC
CASSQDPAARSQYF
>TRBV7-2|-|TRBJ1-5|-
TGTGCCAGCAGTATCACAGGGCTGGGTCAGCCCCAGCATTTT
CASSITGLGQPQHF
>TRBV2|-|TRBJ2-6|once
TGTGCCAGCAGGGGCGGGGCCAACGTCCTGACTTTC
CASRGGANVLTF
>TRBV7-2|-|TRBJ2-3|-
TGTGCCAGCAGCCCGTTCACAGATACGCAGTATTTT
CASSPFTDTQYF
>TRBV29-1|-|TRBJ1-4|-
TGCAGCGTTGAGGCCGGGATTAATGAAAAACTGTTTTTT
CSVEAGINEKLFF
>TRBV28|-|TRBJ1-4|once
TGTGCCAGCAAACTAACTAATGAAAAACTGTTTTTT
CASKLTNEKLFF
>TRBV6-5|-|TRBJ2-1|-
TGTGCCTCCCAAGGTGCGGGACACAATGAGCAGTTCTTC
CASQGAGHNEQFF
>TRBV5-6|-|TRBJ2-6|-
TGTGCCAGCAGCTTACTGGGGCAAACGGCTGGGGCCAACGTCCTGACTTTC
CASSLLGQTAGANVLTF
>TRBV4-2|-|TRBJ1-2|-
TGTGCCAGCAGCCAAGAAGGAAGGCAGGGAAGCGGCTACACCTTC
CASSQEGRQGSGYTF
>TRBV28|-|TRBJ1-5|-
TGTGCCAGCAGTTTTGGAGGACCCCCGCCCCAGCATTTT
CASSFGGPPPQHF
>TRBV5-6|TRBD2|TRBJ2-5|-
TGTGCCAGCAGCTTGGCCGGACTAGCGGGGGGCCAAGAGACCCAGTACTTC
CASSLAGLAGGQETQYF
>TRBV5-1|TRBD1|TRBJ1-6|-
TGCGCCAGCAGTGGGTCAGGGGGTGTCTATAATTCACCCCTCCACTTT
CASSGSGGVYNSPLHF
>TRBV5-1|-|TRBJ2-7|-
TGCGCCAGCAGGCGGGAAGATTCCTACGAGCAGTACTTC
CASRREDSYEQYF